This entry features one T cell receptor beta chain sequence. Antigen unknown. The sample contains more than one DNA sequence encoding this CDR3. The sample comes from a study of cytomegalovirus exposure and HLA in healthy donors. This CDR3 has 13 amino acids. CDR1 and CDR2 (germline): KGHSH, LQKENI. Trimming stripped 3 bases from V and 3 bases from J, with 9 bases between. Findings and caveats of the study: CMV serostatus stood as the only immune exposure information on hand. Researchers left out some V segments, among them TRBV6-2 and TRBV6-3, as indistinguishable. Several top significant clusters appeared, in a later analysis, to be linked to common viral pathogens.

The PCR employed 60 Vbeta primers together with 13 Jbeta primers. Assay: immunoSEQ multiplex PCR; the TCRdb copy retains only in-frame clones and omits some. This table has approximately 170,000 clones, about four fifths appearing once. The specimen sequenced was PBMCs. The rearrangement joins TRBV18 to TRBJ2-7, with D tentatively TRBD2 (6 bases). The sequence was collected from a male donor in good health and CMV-seronegative. Here the CDR3 reads CASSPGRDYEQYF. The CDR3 DNA reads as TGTGCCAGCTCACCGGGGCGGGACTACGAGCAGTACTTC.